This T cell receptor (beta chain) was sequenced in a study of cytomegalovirus exposure and HLA in healthy donors. Primers for the PCR totalled 60 Vbeta and 13 Jbeta. Only in-frame clones appear in the TCRdb table, and some are missing; sequencing was by immunoSEQ multiplex PCR. The sample lists approximately 110,000 clones, over 65% occurring once. The CDR3 has 14 residues. CDR1 SGHAT and CDR2 FQNNGV come from the germline V gene. Trimming removed 7 bases at V and 4 bases at J, with 14 bases between. The genes are TRBV11-2 and TRBJ2-1; no reliable D call. This sequence was found in a woman aged 18 to 35 in good health and CMV-seronegative. Specimen: PBMCs. Here the CDR3 reads CASTPSTVYNEQFF. CDR3 nucleotides: TGTGCCAGCACCCCGTCTACAGTTTACAATGAGCAGTTCTTC.